This T cell receptor beta chain was recorded in a study of PD-L1 blockade in urothelial cancer (dated by TCRdb to 2016 to 2017). Concerning the study at large: Therapy was started at some point between 2013 and 2015 for all patients, and atezolizumab 1,200 mg was administered intravenously every 3 weeks. Pretreatment tumor samples, along with matched peripheral blood collected serially before and after atezolizumab treatment, underwent TCR sequencing. Blood samples gave a median of approximately 150,000 T cells and approximately 85,000 unique TCRs, with a median clonality of approximately 0.08. Durable clinical benefit was defined as a progression-free survival longer than 6 months, and TCR features were additionally tested against progression-free survival and overall survival. Blood samples were analyzed at 3 weeks after treatment start (second dose) and at 6 weeks after treatment start. The study, an exploratory multi-omic analysis, examined somatic, immune and clinical correlates of response to PD-L1 blockade with atezolizumab in urothelial cancer. Pretreatment blood TCR-seq was available for nearly 30 patients, at least one posttreatment blood collection was obtained for about 25 patients, and tumor TCR-seq was available for about 25 patients. Durable clinical benefit was achieved by nine patients and was not achieved by 20 patients. About 85% of the roughly 29 patients were identified as males with urothelial cancer of bladder origin, and a prior smoking history was reported by 18 of 29 patients. In the same patients, pretreatment tumors underwent whole exome sequencing and RNA sequencing in addition to TCR sequencing. An ECOG performance status of 0 or 1 was recorded for the patients, and 0 to 3 prior chemotherapy regimens had been received by the patients. The study at large found these results: Because of the small sample size (n = 29) and the many exploratory analyses performed, the results are intended to be regarded as hypothesis-generating. Among patients with durable benefit, tumor-associated TCR clones showed greater expansion in peripheral blood 3 weeks after treatment started (n ≈ 23, p = 0.022). Improved progression-free and overall survival was associated with having pretreatment peripheral blood TCR clonality below the median.

Each PCR received spiked-in synthetic TCR analog templates so that absolute template abundance could be estimated from read counts. The immunoSEQ assay used bias-controlled V and J gene primers to amplify TCRbeta CDR3 regions from genomic DNA. Rearranged TCRbeta segments were sequenced at approximately 20X coverage. The paper's data handling went like this. Sequencing errors were corrected by clustering, and CDR3s were annotated against IMGT so that V, D and J genes could be assigned. Only productive TCRbeta rearrangements were used in downstream analyses, excluding out-of-frame or stop-codon sequences. Clonality was computed as one minus Shannon entropy normalized by the log of the number of unique productive sequences. Clones differing between time points or between blood and tumor were identified using Fisher's exact test with Benjamini-Hochberg correction, with an adjusted p below 0.01 applied as the threshold. Sourced from immuneACCESS, this table was stored by TCRdb with only in-frame sequences that have V and J called. A share of the clones is absent; for the studies checked, an unresolved V gene accounts for under half, and the remainder has no known explanation. The V and J calls and clone size are taken from that table; D and trimming were inferred from the DNA. This sample is represented by about 52,000 clones; roughly 84% of them were singletons. The ten largest clonotypes hold 1% to 1.5% of the sample.

Including cysteine and phenylalanine, the CDR3 has 13 amino acids. The CDR3 DNA has 39 bases and is translated from base 1. From the germline V gene, CDR1 is MNHNS and CDR2 is SASEGT. Details on this clone: No antigen is known for it. There are no base qualities to consult, and no much larger clone falls within one base.

The time point label for this specimen denotes: pretreatment peripheral blood. The cohort comprised 30 or so patients with locally advanced or metastatic urothelial carcinoma treated at Memorial Sloan Kettering on a trial protocol. Peripheral blood mononuclear cells were collected from each patient pretreatment and during treatment, giving between 1 and 8 total time points per patient. The Qiagen DNeasy Blood extraction kit was used to purify genomic DNA from total PBMCs and from tumor samples. PBMCs were collected pretreatment and during treatment and were isolated and stored as previously described.

The material sequenced was PBMCs, taken around atezolizumab (anti-PD-L1) treatment. The sequence links TRBV6-1 to TRBJ2-1, with TRBD2 matching 7 junction bases. This TCR derives from a man aged 50 to 60 with urothelial cancer. The CDR3 is CVQASGIYNEQFF. The DNA sequence is TGTGTCCAGGCTAGCGGAATCTACAATGAGCAGTTCTTC.